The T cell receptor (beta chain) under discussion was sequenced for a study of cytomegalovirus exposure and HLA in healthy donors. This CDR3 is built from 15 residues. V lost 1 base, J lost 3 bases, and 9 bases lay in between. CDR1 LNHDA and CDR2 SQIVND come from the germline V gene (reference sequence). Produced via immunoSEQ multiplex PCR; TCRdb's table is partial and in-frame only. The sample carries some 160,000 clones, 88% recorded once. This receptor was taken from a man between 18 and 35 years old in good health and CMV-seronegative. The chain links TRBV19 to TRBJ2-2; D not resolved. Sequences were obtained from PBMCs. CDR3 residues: CASSIAHRDTGELFF. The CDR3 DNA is TGTGCCAGTAGTATAGCCCACAGAGACACCGGGGAGCTGTTTTTT.